A single T cell receptor (beta chain) is shown here with its context. Antigen: not known. PCR primers comprised 60 Vbeta and 13 Jbeta primers. Original processing methods: As a later analysis found, there were 82 million or so unique TCR beta chains, of which roughly 11 million were shared. The table came from immunoSEQ multiplex PCR; TCRdb's copy has only in-frame clones and leaves some out. That table furnishes V, J and clone size, whereas the DNA furnished D and trimming. Here the sample spans 120,000 to 150,000 clones, over 60% being singletons. This specimen belongs to a study of cytomegalovirus exposure and HLA in healthy donors. Study-wide results and limits: A link between a missense DCLRE1C variant and TCR beta V- and J-gene trimming emerged from a later analysis. Analyzed later, association rates of TCRs varied across HLA loci, with DRB1 most and HLA-C fewest.

Sequencing was carried out using PBMCs. This sequence was found in a man in his forties or fifties in good health and CMV-seropositive.

CDR3 protein: CASSIQGNTGELFF. The CDR3 DNA reads TGTGCCAGTAGTATCCAGGGGAACACCGGGGAGCTGTTTTTT. The chain combines TRBV19 with TRBJ2-2, with D tentatively TRBD1 (5 bases). Trimming cost V 3 bases and J 1 base, with 6 bases left between them. Germline values: CDR1 LNHDA, CDR2 SQIVND (reference sequence). CDR3 size: 14 residues.